The 14 T cell receptor beta chains reported below all come from one sample, sequenced in a study of cytomegalovirus exposure and HLA in healthy donors. The PCR had 60 Vbeta and 13 Jbeta primers. TCRdb's table, derived via immunoSEQ multiplex PCR, lists solely in-frame clones and lacks some. This sample contains fewer than 75,000 clones. Sequencing was performed on PBMCs. Source of these receptors: a boy between 10 and 17 years old in good health and CMV-seronegative.

The rearrangement joins TRBV11-2 to TRBJ2-7; 7 bases fit TRBD2. J was trimmed by 3 bases and V by 5 bases; bases with no gene match: 10. The CDR3 extends over 15 amino acids. Per germline, CDR1 SGHAT and CDR2 FQNNGV. The DNA for the CDR3 is TGTGCCAGCAGCCAAACTACTAGCGCTGACTACGAGCAGTACTTC. Encoded protein: CASSQTTSADYEQYF. Using reference TRBV11-2 and TRBJ2-7 for the parts outside the CDR3, the full variable domain is EAGVAQSPRYKIIEKRQSVAFWCNPISGHATLYWYQQILGQGPKLLIQFQNNGVVDDSQLPKDRFSAERLKGVDSTLKIQPAKLEDSAVYLCASSQTTSADYEQYFGPGTRLTVT.

The chain employs TRBV29-1 and TRBJ1-2; D may be TRBD1 (5 bases). The CDR3 has 14 amino acids. V lost 3 bases and J 8 bases, leaving 19 bases between the germline ends. Germline CDR1 reads SQVTM; CDR2 reads ANQGSEA. CDR3 in amino acids: CSVDSHRGGVGYTF. The CDR3 DNA follows: TGCAGCGTTGACTCCCATCGCGGGGGAGTAGGCTACACCTTC.

This sequence joins TRBV19 and TRBJ2-3; 7 bases fit TRBD1. This CDR3 region has 14 residues. Losses at the gene ends were 4 bases for V and 6 bases for J; bases not matched to a gene: 7. Germline assignment: CDR1 LNHDA and CDR2 SQIVND (reference sequence). The CDR3 coding sequence is TGTGCCAGTAGTACCAACAGGGGACGGGATACGCAGTATTTT. It encodes CASSTNRGRDTQYF.

The genes are TRBV4-1 and TRBJ2-7; weak D call: TRBD1 (6 bases). The V end was cut by 4 bases, the J end by 7 bases, with 17 bases between. Germline V gives CDR1 MGHRA, CDR2 YSYEKL. The CDR3 contains 14 residues. The CDR3 DNA sequence: TGCGCCAGCAGCCCGGACAGCCACGGGTTGGAGCAGTACTTC. It translates to CASSPDSHGLEQYF.

The chain is built from TRBV20-1 and TRBJ2-3; no firm D call. V dropped 6 bases and J dropped 12 bases, with 13 bases sitting between them. The CDR3 extends over 10 amino acids. CDR1 and CDR2 from the germline V gene are DFQATT and SNEGSKA (reference sequence). CDR3 bases: TGCAGTGCGCCTCTCAGTATCCAGTATTTT. Translating gives CSAPLSIQYF.

The chain uses TRBV20-1 and TRBJ2-1; D not certain. Germline V gene lookup returns CDR1 DFQATT and CDR2 SNEGSKA (reference sequence). Trimming stripped 0 bases from V and 7 bases from J, with 4 bases between. There are 11 residues in the CDR3. For the CDR3, the DNA is TGCAGTGCTAGAGATTTAAATGAGCAGTTCTTC. It encodes CSARDLNEQFF.

V gene TRBV19 combines with J gene TRBJ1-1, with D uncertain. Deletions cut 11 bases from V and 3 bases from J, with 19 bases between. The CDR3 extends over 14 amino acids. Germline CDR1 and CDR2: LNHDA and SQIVND (reference sequence). CDR3 residues: CASFAGFKHTEAFF. The CDR3 DNA reads as TGTGCCTCCTTCGCGGGTTTCAAGCACACTGAAGCTTTCTTT. The entire variable domain, with the rest obtained from reference TRBV19 and TRBJ1-1, is as follows: DGGITQSPKYLFRKEGQNVTLSCEQNLNHDAMYWYRQDPGQGLRLIYYSQIVNDFQKGDIAEGYSVSREKKESFPLTVTSAQKNPTAFYLCASFAGFKHTEAFFGQGTRLTVV.

The chain has TRBV2 and TRBJ1-1, with TRBD1 matching over 7 bases. The CDR3 runs to 14 residues. The germline gives CDR1 SNHLY, CDR2 FYNNEI. Losses at the gene ends were 1 base for V and 6 bases for J; bases not matched to a gene: 5. The CDR3 region has the DNA TGTGCCAGCAGTGAAGTGTGGCAGGGGGCTGAAGCTTTCTTT. As protein: CASSEVWQGAEAFF.

V and J are TRBV4-1 and TRBJ1-1; no clear D gene. V was shortened by 3 bases and J by 1 base, with 6 bases between the two germline ends. The CDR3 is made up of 13 amino acids. Germline V gives CDR1 MGHRA, CDR2 YSYEKL. CDR3 bases: TGCGCCAGCAGCCAGAGTGAGAACACTGAAGCTTTCTTT. Translation: CASSQSENTEAFF.

The chain has TRBV4-2 and TRBJ2-5; D is perhaps TRBD2 (5 bases). The germline V gene has CDR1 LGHNA and CDR2 YNFKEQ. CDR3 length equals 15 residues. Trimming cost V 4 bases and J 3 bases, with 15 bases left between them. Written as DNA, the CDR3 is TGTGCCAGCAGCCGCCTTTTCGGGGTAGAAGAGACCCAGTACTTC. As protein: CASSRLFGVEETQYF.

The chain combines TRBV5-4 with TRBJ1-2, with D unclear. CDR3 length equals 14 residues. V gave up 0 bases and J gave up 4 bases, with 10 bases separating them. The germline V gene encodes CDR1 SGHNT and CDR2 YYREEE (reference sequence). CDR3 amino acids: CASSLALSGYGYTF. The CDR3 DNA sequence: TGTGCCAGCAGCTTGGCCTTATCAGGCTATGGCTACACCTTC.

The chain carries TRBV4-3 and TRBJ2-3; 8 bases match TRBD2. The germline gives CDR1 LGHNA, CDR2 YSLEER. The CDR3 spans 16 residues. Trimming removed 1 base from V and 7 bases from J; junction bases left unmatched: 10. CDR3 DNA sequence: TGCGCCAGCAGCCAAGGAGCGGGAGTTGGGGGGAATACGCAGTATTTT. It yields the protein CASSQGAGVGGNTQYF.

The rearrangement uses TRBV7-6 and TRBJ1-6, with D unresolved. Germline V gene data show CDR1 as SGHVS and CDR2 as FNYEAQ. The CDR3 has 16 amino acids. Trimming pared 5 bases from V and 0 bases from J, leaving 11 bases between. CDR3 sequence (DNA): TGTGCCAGCAGCCGAGTTGTGAGCTCCTATAATTCACCCCTCCACTTT. As protein: CASSRVVSSYNSPLHF.

This chain uses TRBV30 with TRBJ2-4; TRBD2 agrees at 8 bases. The CDR3 has 16 amino acids. Trimming cost V 3 bases and J 7 bases; bases outside gene matches: 14. CDR1 GTSNPN and CDR2 SVGIG come from the germline V gene (reference sequence). In nucleotides, the CDR3 is TGTGCCTGGAGGGGTCGGCTAGCGGGCGAAGGCAACATTCAGTACTTC. Protein product: CAWRGRLAGEGNIQYF.